This T cell receptor beta chain was captured in a study of T cell responses to AZD1222 COVID-19 vaccine. Clones were sequenced by immunoSEQ multiplex PCR, and TCRdb holds only the in-frame ones, with some missing. The table records more than 95,000 clones, more than 80% of them present only once. The sample was peripheral blood, taken 28 days after the second AZD1222 dose. The origin of this receptor is an adult who received the AZD1222 COVID-19 vaccine.

CDR3 nucleotide sequence: TGTGCCAGCAGCACCCGGATGGGCAGCTCTAATGAAAAACTGTTTTTT. Amino acid sequence: CASSTRMGSSNEKLFF. The J gene is TRBJ1-4, the V gene TRBV7-9; no clear D gene. Germline V gives CDR1 SEHNR, CDR2 FQNEAQ (reference sequence). Trimming removed 5 bases from V and 3 bases from J, with 16 bases in between. CDR3 size: 16 residues.